Listed below are T cell receptor beta chains from one sample, sequenced in a study of T cells in Graves' hyperthyroidism and ophthalmopathy. TCRdb ran MiXCR on the multiplex PCR reads and lists one entry per CDR3 protein. The profile shows 450,000 to 550,000 distinct CDR3 sequences, approximately 24% of them singletons. Sequenced: blood. Receptor source: a woman in her twenties or thirties with Graves' ophthalmopathy. Both conserved end residues are part of each CDR3. A D gene is named only where the DNA matches it firmly. A row's size may be missing; if present it is once, few, many or a size class.

>many|-|TRBJ2-5|TRBV6-5
TGTGCCAGCAGCCGTAACGGGCAAGAGACCCAGTACTTC
CASSRNGQETQYF
>many|TRBD1|TRBJ1-2|TRBV20-1
TGCAGTGCTAGAAGTTCAACAGGGGGGGACTATGGCTACACCTTC
CSARSSTGGDYGYTF
>-|-|TRBJ2-7|TRBV6-2/TRBV6-3
TGTGCCAGCAGTCCTCATCGGGGCAGAATCTCCTACGAGCAGTACTTC
CASSPHRGRISYEQYF
>many|-|TRBJ1-1|TRBV2
TGTGCCAGCAGTGAGTTCGGGGGCGCCGCTGAAGCTTTCTTT
CASSEFGGAAEAFF
>-|-|TRBJ1-3|TRBV29-1
TGCAGCGTTGCAGGGTTTTCCTCTGGAAACACCATATATTTT
CSVAGFSSGNTIYF
>many|-|TRBJ1-2|TRBV5-1
TGCGCCAGCAGCTTGGAGGGCAGCCTCTATGGCTACACCTTC
CASSLEGSLYGYTF
>few|-|TRBJ1-1|TRBV19
TGTGCCAGTAGTCGCGCGCCTGGGATGAGCACTGAAGCTTTCTTT
CASSRAPGMSTEAFF
>-|-|TRBJ2-4|TRBV6-1
TGTGCCAGCCAAGCCAAAAACATTCAGTACTTC
CASQAKNIQYF
>many|-|TRBJ1-5|TRBV6-5
TGTGCCAGCAGTTACTCGGACCAGGGAAATCAGCCCCAGCATTTT
CASSYSDQGNQPQHF
>many|-|TRBJ1-3|TRBV9
TGTGCCAGCACCGCCAAAGCAGACTCTGGAAACACCATATATTTT
CASTAKADSGNTIYF
>many|-|TRBJ1-2|TRBV5-1
TGCGCCAGCAGCTTGGTTTGGGGAGACTATGGCTACACCTTC
CASSLVWGDYGYTF
>-|-|TRBJ1-5|TRBV30
TGTGCCTGGAGTCCGTACGGGGGGAATGCAGTAAAGCAGCCCCAGCATTTT
CAWSPYGGNAVKQPQHF
>many|-|TRBJ2-5|TRBV2
TGTGCCAGCAGCTCCGGACAGTCCCAACAAGAGACCCAGTACTTC
CASSSGQSQQETQYF
>few|-|TRBJ1-2|TRBV2
TGTGCCAGCAGTGATCCCGCTGACCCTCGGCGTGGTGGCTACACCTTC
CASSDPADPRRGGYTF
>-|TRBD2|TRBJ2-2|TRBV4-2
TGTGCCAGCAGCCAAGAGGCGGGAGGACCGAACACCGGGGAGCTGTTTTTT
CASSQEAGGPNTGELFF
>-|TRBD1|TRBJ2-2|TRBV6-1
TGTGCCAGCGCCGGGACAGGCGACACCGGGGAGCTGTTTTTT
CASAGTGDTGELFF
>many|-|TRBJ1-2|TRBV2
TGTGCCAGCAGTGTGGCGGTGGGCTATGGCTACACCTTC
CASSVAVGYGYTF
>many|-|TRBJ1-5|TRBV2
TGTGCCAGCAGTGAACTGGGAGGCCAATATCAGCCCCAGCATTTT
CASSELGGQYQPQHF
>many|-|TRBJ1-1|TRBV11-1
TGTGCCAGCAGCTTAGGGACAAAGAACACTGAAGCTTTCTTT
CASSLGTKNTEAFF
>many|TRBD1|TRBJ2-5|TRBV12-3/TRBV12-4
TGTGCCAGCACTGAGCTCGGGACAGGGGGGAAGACCCAGTACTTC
CASTELGTGGKTQYF
>-|-|TRBJ1-6|TRBV27
TGTGCCAGTACGTCGGTTTCCCGATATAATTCACCCCTCCACTTT
CASTSVSRYNSPLHF
>few|TRBD1|TRBJ1-5|TRBV27
TGTGCCAGCAGTCCCTGGGACAGGGCCAATCAGCCCCAGCATTTT
CASSPWDRANQPQHF
>-|-|TRBJ2-7|TRBV6-1
TGTGCCAGCAACGAGGGACCCAGCTCCTACGAGCAGTACTTC
CASNEGPSSYEQYF
>many|-|TRBJ2-7|TRBV28
TGTGCCAGCAGTTTTGGGGGGTGGGAAACCTACGAGCAGTACTTC
CASSFGGWETYEQYF
>many|-|TRBJ1-2|TRBV6-2/TRBV6-3
TGTGCCAGCAGTTACTCGCTGACGCATAACTATGGCTACACCTTC
CASSYSLTHNYGYTF
>many|-|TRBJ1-1|TRBV7-9
TGTGCCAGCAGCTTAGGGATCGTGGACGGGAGAGGGGCTTTCTTC
CASSLGIVDGRGAFF
>many|TRBD2|TRBJ2-5|TRBV6-4
TGTGCCAGCAGTGATTCTAGCGGGTCACAAGAGACCCAGTACTTC
CASSDSSGSQETQYF
>many|-|TRBJ2-5|TRBV12-3/TRBV12-4
TGTGCCAGCAGTTTAGGGGAGCGGATACAAGAGACCCAGTACTTC
CASSLGERIQETQYF
>-|-|TRBJ2-5|TRBV6-5
TGTGCCAGCAGTTACTCGGAGGAAGAGACCCAGTACTTC
CASSYSEEETQYF
>-|TRBD1|TRBJ2-5|TRBV20-1
TGCAGTGCTAGGACAGGGGGCGGAGAGACCCAGTACTTC
CSARTGGGETQYF
>many|-|TRBJ1-2|TRBV6-2/TRBV6-3
TGTGCCAGCCAAAGGGACCCAAACTATGGCTACACCTTC
CASQRDPNYGYTF
>-|-|TRBJ2-7|TRBV7-3
TGTGCCAGCAGCTTAACCGGGGGCCGCGACGAGCAGTACTTC
CASSLTGGRDEQYF
>many|-|TRBJ1-1|TRBV6-2/TRBV6-3
TGTGCCAGCAGTCCCCGGTCCGCAGGTGAAGCTTTCTTT
CASSPRSAGEAFF
>-|TRBD1|TRBJ1-1|TRBV20-1
TGCAGTGCCAGGGGGGGGGCACCCAACACTGAAGCTTTCTTT
CSARGGAPNTEAFF
>many|-|TRBJ1-1|TRBV12-3/TRBV12-4
TGTGCCAGCAGTTCTGACCGCACTGAAGCTTTCTTT
CASSSDRTEAFF
>-|-|TRBJ2-7|TRBV5-1
TGCGCCAGCAGGGACGCCCCCTACGAGCAGTACTTC
CASRDAPYEQYF
>few|-|TRBJ1-1|TRBV18
TGTGCCAGCTCACCATCATCGGACCAACGACGGACTGAAGCTTTCTTT
CASSPSSDQRRTEAFF